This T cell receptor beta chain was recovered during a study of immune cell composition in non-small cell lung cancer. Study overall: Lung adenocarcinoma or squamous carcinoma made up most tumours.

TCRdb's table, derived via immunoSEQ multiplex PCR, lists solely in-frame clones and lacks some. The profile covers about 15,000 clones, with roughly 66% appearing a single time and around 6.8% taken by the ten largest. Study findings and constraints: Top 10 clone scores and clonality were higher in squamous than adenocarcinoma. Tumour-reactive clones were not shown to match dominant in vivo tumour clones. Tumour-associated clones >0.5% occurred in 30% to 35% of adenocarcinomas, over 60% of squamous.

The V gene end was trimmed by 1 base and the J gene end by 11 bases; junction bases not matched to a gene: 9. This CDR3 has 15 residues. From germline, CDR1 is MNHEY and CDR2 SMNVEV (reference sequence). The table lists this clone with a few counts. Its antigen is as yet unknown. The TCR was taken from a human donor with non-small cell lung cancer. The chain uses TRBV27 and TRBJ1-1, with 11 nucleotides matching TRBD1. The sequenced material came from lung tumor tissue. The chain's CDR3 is CASSLWGTGGTKAFF. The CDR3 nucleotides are TGTGCCAGCAGTTTATGGGGGACAGGGGGAACGAAGGCTTTCTTT.